Presented here are 5 T cell receptor beta chains from one specimen sequenced in a study of blood T cells in healthy people across ages. A second PCR of roughly 7 to 11 cycles used a sample-barcoded 5' primer and a J-beta primer mix. One entry per CDR3 protein results from TCRdb running MiXCR on the 5' RACE reads. Here the sample spans over 700,000 distinct CDR3 sequences, 20% to 30% being singletons. A further study also used this sample, focusing on T cells of mothers and their children.

Sequencing was carried out using blood. These receptors were collected from a boy between 5 and 17 years old in good health.

The rearrangement uses TRBV28 and TRBJ1-2; tentative D call: TRBD1 (6 bases). The CDR3 contains 15 residues. Germline V gives CDR1 MDHEN, CDR2 SYDVKM. V was shortened by 4 bases and J by 6 bases, with 18 bases between the two germline ends. The CDR3 coding sequence is TGTGCCAGCAGTTCCTCTAAGGGACAACGGGATGGCTACACCTTC. Its translation: CASSSSKGQRDGYTF.

The sample holds many counts of this clonotype. The V gene is TRBV27, the J gene TRBJ2-7; D unclear. The germline V gene has CDR1 MNHEY and CDR2 SMNVEV (reference sequence). The CDR3 consists of 13 residues. V lost 4 bases to trimming and J lost 2 bases, with 9 bases between them. The CDR3 DNA reads TGTGCCAGCAGTTCATCGGGCGCCTACGAGCAGTACTTC. Its translation is CASSSSGAYEQYF.

This clonotype was observed a handful of times. The V gene is TRBV29-1, the J gene TRBJ1-2; 9 bases align to TRBD1. The length of the CDR3 is 13 residues. Trimming removed 7 bases from V and 4 bases from J; junction bases left unmatched: 7. Germline CDR1 and CDR2: SQVTM and ANQGSEA. CDR3 protein: CSAQGQGGYGYTF. As DNA, the CDR3 is TGCAGCGCACAGGGACAGGGAGGCTATGGCTACACCTTC.

This clonotype has only a few counts. This chain joins TRBV27 and TRBJ2-1; D remains ambiguous. The end of the DNA is better explained by TRBJ2-7, so the J call may be wrong. Germline V gives CDR1 MNHEY, CDR2 SMNVEV (reference sequence). This CDR3 contains 13 residues. The CDR3 here is CASSPRVDYEQYF. Here the CDR3 DNA reads TGTGCCAGCAGTCCTAGGGTCGACTACGAGCAGTACTTC.

The chain is built from TRBV20-1 and TRBJ2-7; D gene unclear. This CDR3 comprises 16 residues. The germline gives CDR1 DFQATT, CDR2 SNEGSKA (reference sequence). Trimming cost V 3 bases and J 1 base, with 19 bases left between them. The CDR3 nucleotides read TGCAGTGCTAGTCAACAAATTACGACTGGATCCTACGAGCAGTACTTC. Its translation is CSASQQITTGSYEQYF.